The clone carrying this T cell receptor (beta chain) was counted a few times. This entry comes from a study of blood T cell repertoires in COVID-19. The length of the CDR3 is 14 residues. Trimming removed 2 bases from V and 3 bases from J, with 11 bases in between. Per germline, CDR1 MNHNS and CDR2 SASEGT. Measured with immunoSEQ multiplex PCR; TCRdb has only the in-frame clones, and not every one. The sample lists about 240,000 clones; approximately 86% were seen once. The chain joins TRBV6-1 to TRBJ2-7; tentative D call: TRBD2 (6 bases). The sample consisted of PBMCs or T cells enriched from blood (not recorded which). The sequence derives from a woman aged 40 to 55 with acute COVID-19. The CDR3 region is CASSERIAVYEQYF. The CDR3 DNA follows: TGTGCCAGCAGTGAACGAATAGCGGTCTACGAGCAGTACTTC.